A single sample gave rise to the 30 T cell receptor beta chains below, sequenced in a study of T-cell reconstitution after alpha-beta-depleted transplantation in children. Unique molecular identifiers were incorporated into the prepared TCRbeta library. MiXCR, run by TCRdb on the PCR reads, gives a single entry per CDR3 protein. Among about 600,000 distinct CDR3 sequences listed, 10% to 13% were seen once. The specimen comprised PBMCs from the stem cell graft donor, sampled from the stem cell graft. These receptor sequences come from a human donor who donated a stem cell graft to a child with acute myeloid leukemia.

The rearrangement joins TRBV7-8 to TRBJ1-1, with TRBD1 identical over 7 bases. Germline V gives CDR1 SGHVS, CDR2 FQNEAQ. The V segment lost 8 bases and the J segment 3 bases; nucleotides outside the gene matches: 9. This CDR3 region has 14 residues. CDR3 in amino acids: CASSLDRVDTEAFF. DNA of the CDR3: TGTGCCAGCTCCCTTGACAGGGTTGACACTGAAGCTTTCTTT.

J is TRBJ1-6 and V is TRBV16; unclear D gene. V was trimmed by 4 bases and J by 0 bases, leaving 10 bases between them. CDR3 length: 16 residues. Germline V lookup: CDR1 KGHSY, CDR2 FQNENV. The CDR3 spells CASSPLAISYNSPLHF. In DNA form, the CDR3 reads TGTGCCAGCAGCCCCCTCGCAATCTCCTATAATTCACCCCTCCACTTT.

The chain recombines TRBV20-1 with TRBJ1-5, with D perhaps matching TRBD1 (5 bases). Germline V lookup: CDR1 DFQATT, CDR2 SNEGSKA (reference sequence). This CDR3 spans 17 amino acids. Between the trimmed V and J ends, which lost 6 bases and 0 bases, there was a span of 21 bases. CDR3 sequence: CSAKTDRGVRSNQPQHF. The CDR3 bases are TGCAGTGCCAAAACGGACCGAGGGGTCCGTAGCAATCAGCCCCAGCATTTT.

This clonotype was observed a handful of times. The chain couples TRBV7-9 to TRBJ2-2, with 7 nucleotides matching TRBD1. V was pared by 5 bases and J by 7 bases, with 10 bases of the junction left unmatched. The CDR3 sequence is 15 residues long. Looked up from germline, CDR1 is SEHNR and CDR2 is FQNEAQ (reference sequence). The CDR3 sequence is CASSPRGQINGELFF. CDR3 coding DNA: TGTGCCAGCAGCCCCCGGGGACAGATAAACGGGGAGCTGTTTTTT. Full variable domain (remainder filled in from reference TRBV7-9 and TRBJ2-2): DTGVSQNPRHKITKRGQNVTFRCDPISEHNRLYWYRQTLGQGPEFLTYFQNEAQLEKSRLLSDRFSAERPKGSFSTLEIQRTEQGDSAMYLCASSPRGQINGELFFGEGSRLTVL.

The chain carries TRBV27 and TRBJ2-1, with 8 bases fitting TRBD2. Trimming removed 5 bases from V and 0 bases from J; junction bases left unmatched: 12. Germline V lookup: CDR1 MNHEY, CDR2 SMNVEV (reference sequence). There are 18 residues in the CDR3. The CDR3 DNA reads TGTGCCAGCAGTCCCGGGGGTAGCGGGACCCGCTCCTACAATGAGCAGTTCTTC. Residues: CASSPGGSGTRSYNEQFF.

J is TRBJ2-7 and V is TRBV4-3; 9 bases align to TRBD1. The germline V gene has CDR1 LGHNA and CDR2 YSLEER. The CDR3 loop spans 15 amino acids. V lost 0 bases and J lost 5; bases outside the gene matches: 5. The CDR3 reads CASSQDGTGWNEQYF. Here the CDR3 DNA reads TGCGCCAGCAGCCAAGACGGGACAGGGTGGAACGAGCAGTACTTC.

The table lists this clonotype with many counts. The rearrangement joins TRBV24-1 to TRBJ1-1; D ambiguous. The CDR3 consists of 15 residues. The V and J ends lost 0 bases and 5 bases respectively, with 12 bases between them. The germline V gene encodes CDR1 KGHDR and CDR2 SFDVKD. This CDR3 is CATSDLEAAGTEAFF. CDR3 nucleotides: TGTGCCACCAGTGATTTGGAGGCTGCGGGGACTGAAGCTTTCTTT.

This chain links TRBV29-1 with TRBJ2-1; D call uncertain. Trimming took 4 bases from V and 7 from J, leaving 14 bases between them. Per the germline V gene, CDR1 is SQVTM and CDR2 is ANQGSEA. This CDR3 comprises 13 residues. DNA of the CDR3: TGCAGCGTTGCCCAGGATAGGCAGAATGAGCAGTTCTTC. Translating it yields CSVAQDRQNEQFF.

The chain uses TRBV15 and TRBJ2-3; 8 bases map to TRBD2. This CDR3 is built from 14 residues. The junction had 3 bases not matched to a gene; V was cut back by 4 bases and J by 3 bases. The germline V gene has CDR1 LNHNV and CDR2 YYDKDF (reference sequence). The CDR3 sequence: CATSKLAETDTQYF. The CDR3 coding sequence is TGTGCCACCAGCAAACTAGCGGAAACAGATACGCAGTATTTT. The whole variable domain, filled in from reference TRBV15 and TRBJ2-3, reads DAMVIQNPRYQVTQFGKPVTLSCSQTLNHNVMYWYQQKSSQAPKLLFHYYDKDFNNEADTPDNFQSRRPNTSFCFLDIRSPGLGDTAMYLCATSKLAETDTQYFGPGTRLTVL.

In its sample, this clonotype was seen many times. This chain joins TRBV5-1 and TRBJ1-2; 10 bases map to TRBD1. The CDR3 sequence is 13 residues long. In germline, CDR1 is SGHRS, CDR2 YFSETQ. With V trimmed by 4 bases and J by 5 bases, 2 bases remained unmatched. This chain's CDR3 is CASSEGQGYGYTF. The CDR3 DNA follows: TGCGCCAGCAGCGAGGGACAGGGGTATGGCTACACCTTC.

The V call is TRBV7-3, the J call TRBJ2-5, with D maybe TRBD2 (6 bases). The germline V and J ends were trimmed by 4 bases and 1 base, with 16 bases remaining between them. This CDR3 spans 16 amino acids. CDR1 SGHTA and CDR2 FQGTGA come from the germline V gene. The CDR3 region is CASSSRPPGGQETQYF. The CDR3, as DNA: TGTGCCAGCAGCTCTCGGCCCCCCGGGGGCCAAGAGACCCAGTACTTC.

The V and J genes are TRBV20-1 and TRBJ2-3, with a tentative D call TRBD2 (5 bases). Trimming removed 3 bases at V and 2 bases at J, with 6 bases between. Germline V gene lookup returns CDR1 DFQATT and CDR2 SNEGSKA (reference sequence). This CDR3 is 12 amino acids long. CDR3 sequence (DNA): TGCAGTGCTAGGACTACCACAGATACGCAGTATTTT. As protein: CSARTTTDTQYF.

The table lists this clonotype with many counts. The chain has TRBV4-3 and TRBJ1-1, with D uncertain. Germline V lookup: CDR1 LGHNA, CDR2 YSLEER. The CDR3 contains 14 residues. V gave up 0 bases and J gave up 1 base, with 6 bases separating them. Here the CDR3 DNA reads TGCGCCAGCAGCCAAGATCGGGCGAACACTGAAGCTTTCTTT. Its protein product is CASSQDRANTEAFF.

The rearrangement joins TRBV12-3 or TRBV12-4 to TRBJ1-2, with TRBD1 matching over 9 bases. V lost 3 bases to trimming and J lost 4 bases; unmatched junction nucleotides: 6. This CDR3 contains 15 residues. The CDR3 DNA reads as TGTGCCAGCAGTTTGGGGACAGGGATGTTCTATGGCTACACCTTC. Its translation is CASSLGTGMFYGYTF.

This chain links TRBV2 with TRBJ2-7; maybe TRBD1 (6 bases). The germline gives CDR1 SNHLY, CDR2 FYNNEI. This CDR3 contains 15 residues. V lost 4 bases to trimming and J lost 0 bases, with 13 bases between them. DNA of the CDR3: TGTGCCAGCAGTGGGGGACATCTTAGCTCCTACGAGCAGTACTTC. As protein: CASSGGHLSSYEQYF.

This clonotype was seen a few times. The V gene is TRBV5-1, the J gene TRBJ2-5, with a tentative D call TRBD2 (6 bases). V lost 0 bases and J 5 bases, leaving 11 bases between the germline ends. The length of the CDR3 is 14 residues. Germline V gene data show CDR1 as SGHRS and CDR2 as YFSETQ. As DNA, the CDR3 is TGCGCCAGCAGCTTGGATGGGGGGTTGGAGACCCAGTACTTC. Protein: CASSLDGGLETQYF.

The chain carries TRBV3-1 and TRBJ2-1, with TRBD2 matching over 8 bases. There are 15 residues in the CDR3. Looked up from germline, CDR1 is LGHDT and CDR2 is YNNKEL (reference sequence). V was pared by 4 bases and J by 5 bases, with 7 bases of the junction left unmatched. The CDR3 region has the DNA TGTGCCAGCAGCCCCTGGATTAGCGGGGACAATGAGCAGTTCTTC. Protein sequence: CASSPWISGDNEQFF.

This clonotype was picked up many times. The chain is built from TRBV4-2 and TRBJ2-5; D might be TRBD2 (5 bases). The CDR3 is 15 amino acids. The V and J ends lost 0 bases and 4 bases respectively, with 12 bases between them. Germline CDR1 and CDR2: LGHNA and YNFKEQ. The CDR3 DNA follows: TGTGCCAGCAGCCAAGATCGGGGTAGCCGAGAGACCCAGTACTTC. Translated, it gives CASSQDRGSRETQYF.

There are a few counts of this clonotype. CDR3 residues: CATSQRGTAFLNYEQYF. CDR3 DNA sequence: TGTGCCACCAGCCAGAGAGGGACCGCTTTTTTGAATTACGAGCAGTACTTC. The chain carries TRBV15 and TRBJ2-7; D may match TRBD1 or TRBD2 (5 bases each). Germline-derived CDR1 and CDR2 are LNHNV and YYDKDF (reference sequence). V was trimmed by 5 bases and J by 4 bases, leaving 24 bases between them. The length of the CDR3 is 17 residues.

The sample holds many counts of this clonotype. The chain couples TRBV18 to TRBJ1-5; no definite D call. Trimming removed 3 bases at V and 4 bases at J, with 13 bases between. Germline V lookup: CDR1 KGHSH, CDR2 LQKENI. The CDR3 is 15 residues long. The CDR3 coding sequence is TGTGCCAGCTCACCGCAAATAACAGAAAATCAGCCCCAGCATTTT. Translating it yields CASSPQITENQPQHF. Complete variable domain (other parts from reference TRBV18 and TRBJ1-5): NAGVMQNPRHLVRRRGQEARLRCSPMKGHSHVYWYRQLPEEGLKFMVYLQKENIIDESGMPKERFSAEFPKEGPSILRIQQVVRGDSAAYFCASSPQITENQPQHFGDGTRLSIL.

In this sample, this clonotype turned up many times. The rearrangement joins TRBV12-3 or TRBV12-4 to TRBJ2-1; unclear D gene. This CDR3 region has 13 residues. The germline V and J ends were trimmed by 3 bases and 2 bases, with 5 bases remaining between them. DNA of the CDR3: TGTGCCAGCAGTTTTAGGACCTACAATGAGCAGTTCTTC. Its protein is CASSFRTYNEQFF.

This clonotype was seen a handful of times. The rearrangement joins TRBV29-1 to TRBJ2-7, with TRBD2 identical over 7 bases. Germline V lookup: CDR1 SQVTM, CDR2 ANQGSEA. Trimming took 6 bases from V and 3 from J; bases not matched to a gene: 14. There are 15 residues in the CDR3. CDR3 amino acids: CSVISETSLLYEQYF. As DNA, the CDR3 is TGCAGCGTCATCTCCGAGACTAGCCTGCTCTACGAGCAGTACTTC.

This clonotype was seen at least ten times. The chain has TRBV29-1 and TRBJ2-3; D not resolved. Germline V gene lookup returns CDR1 SQVTM and CDR2 ANQGSEA. V lost 3 bases and J lost 1, with 11 bases in between. The CDR3 runs 14 residues. The CDR3 nucleotides are TGCAGCGTTGATGCGTCCGGCGGCACAGATACGCAGTATTTT. Residues: CSVDASGGTDTQYF.

This clonotype has just a few counts. The chain joins TRBV29-1 to TRBJ1-2; D possibly corresponds to TRBD1 (5 bases). Germline lookup yields CDR1 SQVTM and CDR2 ANQGSEA. Deletions cut 1 base from V and 4 bases from J, with 7 bases between. The CDR3 is 12 amino acids. The CDR3 nucleotides read TGCAGCGTTGAAGGGGGGGTCTATGGCTACACCTTC. It codes for CSVEGGVYGYTF.

This clonotype was counted only a few times. This sequence joins TRBV20-1 and TRBJ2-7, with D possibly matching TRBD1 (6 bases). The CDR3 totals 13 residues. V lost 3 bases, J lost 3 bases, and 12 bases lay in between. Germline V gene data show CDR1 as DFQATT and CDR2 as SNEGSKA (reference sequence). As DNA, the CDR3 is TGCAGTGCTAGGGTCAGGGGCGGCTACGAGCAGTACTTC. Protein sequence: CSARVRGGYEQYF.

A note on this clonotype: Here the CDR3 omits its conserved ending phenylalanine or tryptophan, so a read error is the likely source. V gene TRBV19 combines with J gene TRBJ1-4; weak D call: TRBD1 (5 bases). Germline V gene lookup returns CDR1 LNHDA and CDR2 SQIVND (reference sequence). Trimming pared 10 bases from V and 0 bases from J, leaving 15 bases between. The CDR3 runs to 15 residues. The CDR3 region has the DNA TGTGCCACGCTTCCCGGGACGGCAACTAATGAAAAACTGTTTTAT. Translation: CATLPGTATNEKLFY.

This clonotype was picked up many times. The chain recombines TRBV10-3 with TRBJ2-5; 9 nucleotides line up with TRBD2. V trimming: 5 bases; J trimming: 5 bases; junction bases outside the gene matches: 9. This CDR3 has 15 residues. Germline assignment: CDR1 ENHRY and CDR2 SYGVKD. The CDR3 nucleotides are TGTGCCATCAGTTTCGGGACTAGCTCTCAGGAGACCCAGTACTTC. Translation: CAISFGTSSQETQYF.

The sample holds a few counts of this clonotype. The genes are TRBV12-3 or TRBV12-4 and TRBJ1-1; a weak D match, TRBD1 (6 bases). This CDR3 contains 13 residues. V lost 6 bases, J lost 10 bases, and 18 bases lay in between. The CDR3 nucleotides are TGTGCCAGCAGGATACAGGGTTCACGTGGAGCTTTCTTT. The encoded protein is CASRIQGSRGAFF.

The V and J genes are TRBV29-1 and TRBJ2-1; 12 nucleotides match TRBD2. The CDR3 length is 17 residues. The V gene's germline CDR1 is SQVTM and CDR2 ANQGSEA. After removal of 6 bases from V and 12 bases from J, the junction contained 21 bases not matched to a gene. Here the CDR3 DNA reads TGCAGCGTGGACAGGACGGATTCAGGACTAGCGGGACGGGGGCAGTTCTTC. It encodes CSVDRTDSGLAGRGQFF.

This clonotype was counted a few times. The rearrangement joins TRBV29-1 to TRBJ2-5; tentative D call: TRBD1 (6 bases). The V end lost 4 bases, the J end lost 5 bases, and 11 bases lay between the germline ends. The CDR3 runs 12 residues. Germline CDR1 SQVTM, CDR2 ANQGSEA. CDR3 sequence: CSVVSRGETQYF. The CDR3 region has the DNA TGCAGCGTTGTATCGAGGGGGGAGACCCAGTACTTC. Supplemented by reference TRBV29-1 and TRBJ2-5, the full variable domain reads SAVISQKPSRDICQRGTSLTIQCQVDSQVTMMFWYRQQPGQSLTLIATANQGSEATYESGFVIDKFPISRPNLTFSTLTVSNMSPEDSSIYLCSVVSRGETQYFGPGTRLLVL.